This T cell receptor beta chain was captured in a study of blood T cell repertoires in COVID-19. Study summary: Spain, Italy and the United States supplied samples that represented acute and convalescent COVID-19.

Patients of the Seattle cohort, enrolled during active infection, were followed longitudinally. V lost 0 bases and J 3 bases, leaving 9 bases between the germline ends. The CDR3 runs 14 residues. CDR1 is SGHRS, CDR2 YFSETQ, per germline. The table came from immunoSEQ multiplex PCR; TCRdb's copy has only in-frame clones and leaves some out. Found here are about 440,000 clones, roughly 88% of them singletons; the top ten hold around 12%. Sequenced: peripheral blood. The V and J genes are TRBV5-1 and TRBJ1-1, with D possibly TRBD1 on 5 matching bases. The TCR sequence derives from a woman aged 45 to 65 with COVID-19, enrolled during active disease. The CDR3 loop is CASSLGQPHTEAFF. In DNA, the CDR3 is TGCGCCAGCAGCTTGGGACAGCCCCACACTGAAGCTTTCTTT.